The 9 T cell receptor beta chains below were found in one sample sequenced in a study of cytomegalovirus exposure and HLA in healthy donors. Here immunoSEQ multiplex PCR was the method, and the copy in TCRdb shows in-frame clones only, minus some. The data contain approximately 100,000 clones, roughly 86% of them singletons. The specimen was PBMCs. Receptors originate from a woman under 30 in good health and CMV-seronegative.

V is TRBV30 and J is TRBJ1-2, with D unresolved. Trimming removed 3 bases from V and 5 bases from J, with 4 bases in between. CDR3 length equals 10 residues. From germline, CDR1 is GTSNPN and CDR2 SVGIG (reference sequence). The CDR3 DNA reads as TGTGCCTGGAGCTCGTATGGCTACACCTTC. It is translated as CAWSSYGYTF.

This sequence joins TRBV30 and TRBJ2-5; possibly TRBD2 for D (5 bases). Per germline, CDR1 GTSNPN and CDR2 SVGIG (reference sequence). CDR3 length equals 13 residues. With 1 base removed from V and 8 bases from J, the gap between germline ends came to 14 bases. CDR3 amino acids: CAWSGSIRGTQYF. The CDR3 DNA reads TGTGCCTGGAGTGGGAGTATCCGGGGTACCCAGTACTTC.

The chain joins TRBV28 to TRBJ1-4; no clear D gene. Trimming cost V 3 bases and J 8 bases, with 13 bases left between them. This CDR3 comprises 14 residues. CDR1 is MDHEN, CDR2 SYDVKM, per germline. CDR3 protein: CASSFRQAGEKLFF. CDR3 nucleotide sequence: TGTGCCAGCAGTTTTCGGCAGGCGGGGGAAAAACTGTTTTTT. Full variable domain (remainder filled in from reference TRBV28 and TRBJ1-4): DVKVTQSSRYLVKRTGEKVFLECVQDMDHENMFWYRQDPGLGLRLIYFSYDVKMKEKGDIPEGYSVSREKKERFSLILESASTNQTSMYLCASSFRQAGEKLFFGSGTQLSVL.

The chain joins TRBV7-9 to TRBJ1-5; 7 nucleotides align to TRBD1. V trimming: 3 bases; J trimming: 6 bases; junction bases outside the gene matches: 5. The CDR3 is 14 amino acids. Germline CDR1 and CDR2: SEHNR and FQNEAQ (reference sequence). The CDR3 DNA follows: TGTGCCAGCAGCTTGGGGGACAGCGCTCAGCCCCAGCATTTT. Its protein product is CASSLGDSAQPQHF.

The CDR3 sequence is CASSQRDRGIGYGYTF. The DNA of the CDR3 is TGTGCCAGCAGTCAAAGGGACCGGGGGATCGGGTATGGCTACACCTTC. V and J are TRBV5-6 and TRBJ1-2, with D possibly TRBD1 on 5 matching bases. Germline V lookup: CDR1 SGHDT, CDR2 YYEEEE. This CDR3 comprises 16 residues. The V end was cut by 5 bases, the J end by 5 bases, with 22 bases between.

The chain has TRBV25-1 and TRBJ1-2; TRBD1 matches 9 bases. With V trimmed by 1 base and J by 0 bases, 9 bases remained unmatched. This CDR3 contains 18 residues. The germline V gene encodes CDR1 MGHDK and CDR2 SYGVNS. The CDR3 coding sequence is TGTGCCAGCAGTGAATCGGACGACAGGGGGAAACCTAACTATGGCTACACCTTC. It yields the protein CASSESDDRGKPNYGYTF.

The rearrangement links TRBV30 to TRBJ2-5; possibly TRBD1 for D (7 bases). The germline V gene has CDR1 GTSNPN and CDR2 SVGIG (reference sequence). V lost 0 bases and J 7 bases, leaving 21 bases between the germline ends. This CDR3 contains 16 residues. Here the CDR3 DNA reads TGTGCCTGGAGTGTACGGGGGACAGTTCTAGTCACGACCCAGTACTTC. It specifies CAWSVRGTVLVTTQYF.

The chain recombines TRBV9 with TRBJ1-1; no clear D gene. The CDR3 is 14 residues long. Germline CDR1 is SGDLS and CDR2 is YYNGEE. V lost 2 bases and J 1 base, leaving 9 bases between the germline ends. The CDR3 spells CASSVGQQNTEAFF. The CDR3 DNA follows: TGTGCCAGCAGCGTTGGGCAACAGAACACTGAAGCTTTCTTT.

V and J are TRBV30 and TRBJ2-7, with D possibly being TRBD2 (5 bases). From germline, CDR1 is GTSNPN and CDR2 SVGIG (reference sequence). This CDR3 contains 15 residues. The V end was cut by 1 base, the J end by 0 bases, with 13 bases between. The CDR3 region is CAWSAGSRSSYEQYF. DNA for the CDR3: TGTGCCTGGAGTGCGGGATCGCGATCCTCCTACGAGCAGTACTTC.